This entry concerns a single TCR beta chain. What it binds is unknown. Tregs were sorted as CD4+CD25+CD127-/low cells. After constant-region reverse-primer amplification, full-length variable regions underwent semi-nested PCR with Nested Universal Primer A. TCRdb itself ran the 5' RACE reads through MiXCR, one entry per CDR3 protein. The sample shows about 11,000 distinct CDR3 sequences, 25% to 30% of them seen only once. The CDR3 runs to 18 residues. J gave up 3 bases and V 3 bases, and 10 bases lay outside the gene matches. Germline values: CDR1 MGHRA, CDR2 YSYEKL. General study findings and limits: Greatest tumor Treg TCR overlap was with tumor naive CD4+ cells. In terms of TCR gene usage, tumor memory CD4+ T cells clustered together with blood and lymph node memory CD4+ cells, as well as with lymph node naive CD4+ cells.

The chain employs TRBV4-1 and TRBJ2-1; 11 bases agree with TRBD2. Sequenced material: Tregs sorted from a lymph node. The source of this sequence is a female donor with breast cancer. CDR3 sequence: CASSQADLLAGGYNEQFF. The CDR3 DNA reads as TGCGCCAGCAGCCAGGCGGACCTCCTAGCGGGAGGCTACAATGAGCAGTTCTTC.